This T cell receptor (beta chain) appears in the sequencing data of a study of T cell responses to AZD1222 COVID-19 vaccine. Here immunoSEQ multiplex PCR was the method, and the copy in TCRdb shows in-frame clones only, minus some. The sample contains about 160,000 clones, over 80% of which appear only once. With V trimmed by 6 bases and J by 3 bases, 15 bases remained unmatched. Germline V gene sequence: CDR1 MNHEY, CDR2 SMNVEV (reference sequence). This CDR3 has 17 amino acids. Regarding the study as a whole: White British people made up most donors, females outnumbered males, and clonal diversity was possibly underestimated.

With respect to this clone: As yet, its antigen is unknown.

This clonotype was obtained from an adult in good health. Sequencing was performed on peripheral blood, taken on day 0 of AZD1222 vaccination. V is TRBV27 and J is TRBJ1-2; TRBD1 aligns across 8 bases. In DNA form, the CDR3 reads TGTGCCAGCAGGTTGCGAAAACAGACAGGGGATCACTATGGCTACACCTTC. Protein: CASRLRKQTGDHYGYTF.